This T cell receptor beta chain derives from a study of blood T cells in healthy people across ages. Study observations and caveats: Long-lived donors had more naive CD4+ cells and higher diversity than aged donors.

Sample-barcoded 5' priming and a J-beta primer mix drove a second PCR of roughly 6 to 12 cycles. Each CDR3 protein is one row after TCRdb ran MiXCR on the 5' RACE reads. Counted here are some 1,000,000 distinct CDR3 sequences, 25% occurring once; the ten biggest clones make up less than 0.75%. A note on this clonotype: The antigen remains undetermined.

The same sample was also used in a study of T cells of mothers and their children.

Sequencing used blood. The sequence was collected from a girl aged 2-15 years in good health.

For the CDR3, the DNA is TGCGCCAGCAGCTTACAGGGACTAGCGGGGCCCCAAGAGACCCAGTACTTC. Translating gives CASSLQGLAGPQETQYF. The genes are TRBV5-1 and TRBJ2-5; 13 nucleotides agree with TRBD2. The CDR3 consists of 17 residues. The germline V gene has CDR1 SGHRS and CDR2 YFSETQ. J gave up 1 base and V 2 bases, and 5 bases lay outside the gene matches.